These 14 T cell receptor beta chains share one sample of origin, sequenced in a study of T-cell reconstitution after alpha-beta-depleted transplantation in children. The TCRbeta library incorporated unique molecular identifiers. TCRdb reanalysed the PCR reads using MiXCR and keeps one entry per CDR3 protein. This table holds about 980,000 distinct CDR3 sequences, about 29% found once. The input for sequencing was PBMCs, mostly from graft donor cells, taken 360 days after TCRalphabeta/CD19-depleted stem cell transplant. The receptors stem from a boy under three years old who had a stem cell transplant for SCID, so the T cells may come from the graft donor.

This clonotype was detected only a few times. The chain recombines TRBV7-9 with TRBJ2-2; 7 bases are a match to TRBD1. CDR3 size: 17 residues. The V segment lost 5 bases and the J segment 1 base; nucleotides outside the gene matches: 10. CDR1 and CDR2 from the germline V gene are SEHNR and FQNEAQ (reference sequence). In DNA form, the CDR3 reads TGTGCCAGCAGCGTGGCGGACAGGCCGGGGAACACCGGGGAGCTGTTTTTT. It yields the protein CASSVADRPGNTGELFF.

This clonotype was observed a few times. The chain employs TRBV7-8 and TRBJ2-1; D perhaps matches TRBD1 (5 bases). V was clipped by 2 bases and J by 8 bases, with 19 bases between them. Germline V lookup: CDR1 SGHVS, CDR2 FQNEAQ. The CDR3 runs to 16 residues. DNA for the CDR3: TGTGCCAGCAGCTTATTTTTTTGGACACCCAAGGATGAGCAGTTCTTC. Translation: CASSLFFWTPKDEQFF.

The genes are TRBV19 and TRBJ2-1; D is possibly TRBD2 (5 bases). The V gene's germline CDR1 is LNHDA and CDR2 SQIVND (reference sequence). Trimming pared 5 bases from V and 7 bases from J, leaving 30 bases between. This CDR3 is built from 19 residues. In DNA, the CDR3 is TGTGCCAGTAGTTGGTCCCCCGATAGTTCCCCAAGCCGGAGGAATGAGCAGTTCTTC. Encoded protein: CASSWSPDSSPSRRNEQFF.

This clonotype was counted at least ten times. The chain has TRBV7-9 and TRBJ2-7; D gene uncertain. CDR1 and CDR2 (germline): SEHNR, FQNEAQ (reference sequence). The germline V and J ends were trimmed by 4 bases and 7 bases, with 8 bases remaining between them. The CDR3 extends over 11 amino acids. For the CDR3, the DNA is TGTGCCAGCAGCTCGATCGGAGAGCAGTACTTC. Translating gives CASSSIGEQYF.

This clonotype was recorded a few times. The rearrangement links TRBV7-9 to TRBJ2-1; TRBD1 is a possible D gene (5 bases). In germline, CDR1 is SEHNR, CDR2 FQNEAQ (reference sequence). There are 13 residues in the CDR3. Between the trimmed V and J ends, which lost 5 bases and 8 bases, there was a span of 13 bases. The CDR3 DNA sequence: TGTGCCAGCAGCGATGGACAATACGATGAGCAGTTCTTC. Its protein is CASSDGQYDEQFF.

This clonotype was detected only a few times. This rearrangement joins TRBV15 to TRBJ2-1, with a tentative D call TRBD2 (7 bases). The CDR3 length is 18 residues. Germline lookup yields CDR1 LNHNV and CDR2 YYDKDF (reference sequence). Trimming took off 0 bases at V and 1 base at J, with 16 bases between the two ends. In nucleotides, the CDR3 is TGTGCCACCAGCAGAGATTCGGGGGGCGAGACTTCCTACAATGAGCAGTTCTTC. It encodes CATSRDSGGETSYNEQFF.

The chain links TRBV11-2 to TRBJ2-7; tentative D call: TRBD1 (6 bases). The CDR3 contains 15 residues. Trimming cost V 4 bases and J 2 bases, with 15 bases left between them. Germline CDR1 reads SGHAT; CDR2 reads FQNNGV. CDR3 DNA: TGTGCCAGCAGCTCCTCCGGGACACTGACCTACGAGCAGTACTTC. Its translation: CASSSSGTLTYEQYF.

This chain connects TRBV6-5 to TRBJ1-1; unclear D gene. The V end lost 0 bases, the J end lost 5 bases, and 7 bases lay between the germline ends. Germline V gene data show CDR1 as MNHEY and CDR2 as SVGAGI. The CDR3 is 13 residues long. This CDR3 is CASSYSHRTEAFF. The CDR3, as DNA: TGTGCCAGCAGTTACTCTCATCGAACTGAAGCTTTCTTT.

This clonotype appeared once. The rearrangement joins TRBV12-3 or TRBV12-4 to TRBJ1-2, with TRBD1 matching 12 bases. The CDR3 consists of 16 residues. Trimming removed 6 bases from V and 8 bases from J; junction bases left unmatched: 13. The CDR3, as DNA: TGTGCCAGCAGCCCCCATGGGGACAGGGGGCGCGGGGGCTACACCTTC. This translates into CASSPHGDRGRGGYTF.

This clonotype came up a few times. The CDR3 DNA follows: TGTGCCAGCAGTTTAGGAGCCTATGGCCCGTACTTC. Translated, it gives CASSLGAYGPYF. The V call is TRBV12-3 or TRBV12-4, the J call TRBJ2-7; D is unresolved. With 1 base removed from V and 12 bases from J, the gap between germline ends came to 13 bases. The CDR3 runs 12 residues.

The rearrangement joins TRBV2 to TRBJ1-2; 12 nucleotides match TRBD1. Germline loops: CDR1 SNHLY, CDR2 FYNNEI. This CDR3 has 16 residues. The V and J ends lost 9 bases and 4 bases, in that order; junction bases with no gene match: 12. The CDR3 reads CARLRDRGLLGYGYTF. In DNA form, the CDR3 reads TGTGCCAGATTAAGGGACAGGGGGCTGCTTGGCTATGGCTACACCTTC.

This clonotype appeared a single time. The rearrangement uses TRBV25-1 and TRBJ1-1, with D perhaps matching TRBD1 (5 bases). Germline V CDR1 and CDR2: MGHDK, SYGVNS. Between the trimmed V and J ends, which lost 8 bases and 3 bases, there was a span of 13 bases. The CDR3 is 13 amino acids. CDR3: CASSRDAHTEAFF. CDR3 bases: TGTGCCAGCTCCCGGGACGCTCACACTGAAGCTTTCTTT. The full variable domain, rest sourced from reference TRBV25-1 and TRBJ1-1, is EADIYQTPRYLVIGTGKKITLECSQTMGHDKMYWYQQDPGMELHLIHYSYGVNSTEKGDLSSESTVSRIRTEHFPLTLESARPSHTSQYLCASSRDAHTEAFFGQGTRLTVV.

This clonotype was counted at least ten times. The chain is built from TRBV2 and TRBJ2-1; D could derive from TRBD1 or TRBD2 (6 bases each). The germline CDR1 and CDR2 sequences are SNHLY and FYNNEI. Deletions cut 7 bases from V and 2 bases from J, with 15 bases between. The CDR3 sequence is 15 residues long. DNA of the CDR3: TGTGCCAGCACCCCGGGGGCGGGGACCTACAATGAGCAGTTCTTC. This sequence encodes CASTPGAGTYNEQFF.

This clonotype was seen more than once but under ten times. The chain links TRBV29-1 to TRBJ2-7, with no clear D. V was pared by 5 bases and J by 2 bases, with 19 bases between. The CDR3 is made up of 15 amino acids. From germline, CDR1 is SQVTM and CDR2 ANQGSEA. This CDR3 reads CSVTGRGVRPYEQYF. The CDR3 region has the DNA TGCAGCGTTACCGGACGTGGAGTTAGACCCTACGAGCAGTACTTC.